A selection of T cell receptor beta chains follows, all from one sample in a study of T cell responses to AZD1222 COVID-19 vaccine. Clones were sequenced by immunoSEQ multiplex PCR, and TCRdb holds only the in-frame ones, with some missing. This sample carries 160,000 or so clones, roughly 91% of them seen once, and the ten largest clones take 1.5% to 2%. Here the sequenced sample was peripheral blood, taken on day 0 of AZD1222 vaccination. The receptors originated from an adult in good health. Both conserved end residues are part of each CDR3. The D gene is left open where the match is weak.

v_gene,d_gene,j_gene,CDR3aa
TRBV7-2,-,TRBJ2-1,CASTVTFTGQGRNEQFF
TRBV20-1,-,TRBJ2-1,CSALVYNEQFF
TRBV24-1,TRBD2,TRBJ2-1,CATSERRTSGSSYNEQFF
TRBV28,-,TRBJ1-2,CASSSYYGYTF
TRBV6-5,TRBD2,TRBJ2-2,CATIRTSGSPGELFF
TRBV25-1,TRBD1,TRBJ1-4,CASSSMTGDEKLFF
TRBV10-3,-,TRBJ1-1,CAISWAGTEAFF
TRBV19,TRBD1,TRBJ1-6,CASSPKTGPGSYNSPLHF
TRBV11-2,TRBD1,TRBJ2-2,CASSQYRGETGELFF
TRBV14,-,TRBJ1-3,CASSQEGRAPTGNTIYF
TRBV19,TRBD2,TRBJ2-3,CASSPLAGAVTDTQYF
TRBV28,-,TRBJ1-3,CASTPAKAGNTIYF
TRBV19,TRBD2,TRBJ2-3,CASSIPSGGSTDTQYF
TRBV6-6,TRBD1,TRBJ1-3,CASSPPSGQASGGNTIYF
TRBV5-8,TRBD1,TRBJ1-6,CASSLGGGHNSPLHF
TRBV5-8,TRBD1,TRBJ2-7,CASSISRGQGIHEQYF
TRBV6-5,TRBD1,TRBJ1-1,CASKPGGNTEAFF
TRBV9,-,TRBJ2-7,CASSVGGGWEAEQYF
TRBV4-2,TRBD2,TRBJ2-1,CASSQAKRAGGPNEQFF
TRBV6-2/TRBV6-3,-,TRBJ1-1,CASSPTTGPTEAFF
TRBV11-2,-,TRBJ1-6,CASSGRNSPLHF
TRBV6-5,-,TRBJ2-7,CASSRGRDVYEQYF
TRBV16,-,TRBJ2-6,CASSQGFAGANVLTF
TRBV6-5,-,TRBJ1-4,CASRNSEKLFF
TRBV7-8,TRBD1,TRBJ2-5,CASSLRTGGNLKTQYF
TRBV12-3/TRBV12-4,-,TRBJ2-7,CASSLTPVEQYF
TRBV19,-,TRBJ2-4,CASSSLGDAKNIQYF
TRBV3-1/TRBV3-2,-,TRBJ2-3,CASSQDQQIPDTQYF
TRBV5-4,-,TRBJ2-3,CASSSPDSNTQYF
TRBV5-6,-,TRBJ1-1,CASSPRTISGTEAFF
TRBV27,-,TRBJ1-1,CASSFSGTEAFF
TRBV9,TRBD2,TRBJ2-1,CASSVAVGAGGNEQFF
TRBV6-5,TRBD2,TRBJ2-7,CASSMTSSSYEQYF
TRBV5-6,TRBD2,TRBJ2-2,CASSIGLAGNTGELFF
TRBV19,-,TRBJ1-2,CASERPNYGYTF
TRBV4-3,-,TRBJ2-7,CASSQDRGTGAYEQYF
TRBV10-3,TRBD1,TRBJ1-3,CAIQGSGNTIYF
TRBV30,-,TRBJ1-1,CAWSTGQLIFHEAFF
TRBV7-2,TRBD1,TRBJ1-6,CASSLATGRGSPLHF
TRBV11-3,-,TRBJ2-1,CASSYAGGEQFF
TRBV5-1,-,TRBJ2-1,CASSLLRGNEQFF